These 8 T cell receptor beta chains share one sample of origin, sequenced in a study of shared clonotypes between healthy human individuals. Assay: immunoSEQ multiplex PCR; the TCRdb copy retains only in-frame clones and omits some. The data contain about 1.1 million clones, about 80% of them singletons. The sequencing sample was made of memory CD4+ T cells from PBMCs. Subset indicated: CD45RA-negative fraction. These receptors originate from a man aged 18 to 30 in good health. Some clones in this sample may be carry-over from other donors' samples.

With regard to this clone: This specimen includes other DNA sequences encoding the same CDR3. J is TRBJ2-5 and V is TRBV5-1; D is uncertain. V gave up 0 bases and J gave up 2 bases, with 8 bases separating them. The CDR3 is made up of 14 amino acids. CDR1 and CDR2 from the germline V gene are SGHRS and YFSETQ. CDR3 nucleotide sequence: TGCGCCAGCAGCTTGGTCGGCAGTCAAGAGACCCAGTACTTC. Translated, it gives CASSLVGSQETQYF.

The genes are TRBV6-6 and TRBJ2-2; perhaps TRBD2 as D (5 bases). Trimming took 5 bases from V and 0 from J, leaving 13 bases between them. Germline V gene sequence: CDR1 MNHNY, CDR2 SVGAGI (reference sequence). The CDR3 totals 16 residues. This CDR3 is CASSTLGKTNTGELFF. Written as DNA, the CDR3 is TGTGCCAGCAGTACCCTCGGGAAGACGAACACCGGGGAGCTGTTTTTT.

On this clone: This sample includes further DNA sequences coding for the same CDR3. The rearrangement joins TRBV28 to TRBJ2-1, with 9 bases aligning to TRBD2. Germline-derived CDR1 and CDR2 are MDHEN and SYDVKM. The junction had 4 bases not matched to a gene; V was cut back by 6 bases and J by 4 bases. The CDR3 spans 14 residues. DNA of the CDR3: TGTGCCAGCAGCCCTAGCGGGGTATACAATGAGCAGTTCTTC. Protein sequence: CASSPSGVYNEQFF.

The chain couples TRBV9 to TRBJ1-1, with D unclear. The CDR3 covers 15 residues. The germline CDR1 and CDR2 sequences are SGDLS and YYNGEE. Trimming pared 3 bases from V and 5 bases from J, leaving 17 bases between. The CDR3 reads CASSAGPTRGTEAFF. DNA of the CDR3: TGTGCCAGCAGCGCCGGGCCAACCCGAGGGACTGAAGCTTTCTTT.

The chain uses TRBV14 and TRBJ1-2; 10 bases match TRBD1. Germline values: CDR1 SGHDN, CDR2 FVKESK. CDR3 length: 15 residues. Trimming cost V 1 base and J 4 bases; bases outside gene matches: 3. CDR3 sequence reads: CASSQVGTGVYGYTF. The CDR3 nucleotides read TGTGCCAGCAGCCAAGTCGGGACAGGGGTCTATGGCTACACCTTC.

Notes on this clone: The identical CDR3 is also encoded by other nucleotide sequences in the sample. The chain has TRBV5-1 and TRBJ2-2; the D is unclear. Germline V gives CDR1 SGHRS, CDR2 YFSETQ. With 2 bases removed from V and 2 bases from J, the gap between germline ends came to 4 bases. The CDR3 runs 13 residues. CDR3 coding DNA: TGCGCCAGCAGCTTAGACAACACCGGGGAGCTGTTTTTT. This sequence encodes CASSLDNTGELFF.

Points on this clone: Other DNA sequences within the sample encode an identical CDR3. The chain has TRBV18 and TRBJ1-3, with D perhaps matching TRBD1 (5 bases). Trimming took 3 bases from V and 2 from J, leaving 8 bases between them. The CDR3 sequence is 14 residues long. CDR1 and CDR2 from the germline V gene are KGHSH and LQKENI. In DNA, the CDR3 is TGTGCCAGCTCACCCCCGGGACCTGGAAACACCATATATTTT. It specifies CASSPPGPGNTIYF.

This clone showed up just once. The same CDR3 is also encoded by other DNA sequences in this sample. The J gene is TRBJ2-5, the V gene TRBV5-1, with D possibly matching TRBD2 (6 bases). Per germline, CDR1 SGHRS and CDR2 YFSETQ. The CDR3 has 14 residues. Trimming cost V 0 bases and J 2 bases, with 8 bases left between them. The CDR3 here is CASSLGRVQETQYF. The CDR3 region has the DNA TGCGCCAGCAGCTTGGGGAGGGTTCAAGAGACCCAGTACTTC.